This passage covers 27 T cell receptor beta chains from one sample sequenced in a study of T-cell memory formation after mild COVID-19. TCRdb analysed the 5' RACE reads with MiXCR anew, one entry per CDR3 protein. Of a few hundred thousand distinct CDR3 sequences listed, approximately 23% were seen once; the top ten hold roughly an eighth. The specimen was PBMCs or a T cell subset sorted from them (not recorded which). All receptors come from an adult woman who had mild COVID-19 (a few samples of this study predate the infection). Cell type and time point are not known.

V usage is TRBV2 and J usage is TRBJ2-3; 10 nucleotides line up with TRBD2. The germline V gene encodes CDR1 SNHLY and CDR2 FYNNEI. This CDR3 has 18 residues. The trim removed 8 bases at V and 4 bases at J, leaving 18 bases unmatched. CDR3 sequence: CASGVPRQGLASADTQYF. In DNA form, the CDR3 reads TGTGCCAGCGGAGTACCTCGGCAGGGACTAGCGAGTGCAGATACGCAGTATTTT.

This clonotype was seen more than once but under ten times. V gene TRBV7-9 combines with J gene TRBJ2-3; D is undetermined. Trimming left V 5 bases short and J 2 bases short, with 11 bases between. CDR3 length: 14 amino acids. From germline, CDR1 is SEHNR and CDR2 FQNEAQ (reference sequence). CDR3 in DNA: TGTGCCAGCAGCCCTTGGACCCTCACAGATACGCAGTATTTT. Amino acids: CASSPWTLTDTQYF.

This clonotype was seen more than once but under ten times. The chain has TRBV7-8 and TRBJ2-7; 9 nucleotides line up with TRBD1. The J segment lost 3 bases and the V segment lost 5 bases, leaving 5 bases of the junction unmatched. The CDR3 covers 14 residues. CDR1 SGHVS and CDR2 FQNEAQ come from the germline V gene. The CDR3: CASSHRQGDYEQYF. The CDR3 DNA sequence: TGTGCCAGCAGCCACCGACAGGGGGACTACGAGCAGTACTTC.

The V call is TRBV7-9, the J call TRBJ2-3; D uncertain. The CDR3 length is 14 residues. CDR1 is SEHNR, CDR2 FQNEAQ, per germline (reference sequence). Between the trimmed V and J ends, which lost 5 bases and 2 bases, there was a span of 11 bases. The CDR3 DNA follows: TGTGCCAGCAGCCGGCCCCCGGACACAGATACGCAGTATTTT. It translates to CASSRPPDTDTQYF.

This clonotype was picked up a small number of times. This sequence joins TRBV20-1 and TRBJ2-3; D is possibly TRBD2 (5 bases). V gave up 5 bases and J gave up 2 bases, with 11 bases separating them. The CDR3 is 13 residues long. Germline V gene lookup returns CDR1 DFQATT and CDR2 SNEGSKA (reference sequence). The CDR3 protein is CSAQLGITDTQYF. DNA of the CDR3: TGCAGTGCTCAACTAGGGATCACAGATACGCAGTATTTT.

The rearrangement joins TRBV6-2 or TRBV6-3 to TRBJ2-3; D may be TRBD2 (5 bases). Trimming took 6 bases from V and 3 from J, leaving 16 bases between them. This CDR3 spans 15 amino acids. The germline V gene has CDR1 MNHEY and CDR2 SVGEGT. Here the CDR3 reads CASSPTRRYTDTQYF. CDR3 nucleotide sequence: TGTGCCAGCAGCCCTACTAGACGCTATACAGATACGCAGTATTTT.

The genes are TRBV20-1 and TRBJ2-5; D not certain. The length of the CDR3 is 14 residues. Germline values: CDR1 DFQATT, CDR2 SNEGSKA (reference sequence). Trimming shortened V by 0 bases and J by 4 bases, and 12 bases separated the two germline ends. CDR3 DNA: TGCAGTGCTAGAGATACAGCTTTGGGAGAGACCCAGTACTTC. It translates to CSARDTALGETQYF.

The rearrangement links TRBV21-1 to TRBJ2-5. TRBV21-1 is marked as a pseudogene. The CDR3 runs to 18 residues. The CDR3 is CASSKGAASFLYQETQYF. The CDR3 DNA is TGTGCCAGCAGCAAAGGGGCAGCCTCTTTCTTGTACCAAGAGACCCAGTACTTC.

CDR3 region: CSAHQRGGLAGGREQFF. The CDR3 nucleotides are TGCAGTGCACACCAGAGGGGAGGGCTAGCGGGAGGCCGTGAGCAGTTCTTC. The chain links TRBV20-1 to TRBJ2-1; 11 nucleotides line up with TRBD2. The CDR3 spans 17 residues. The trim removed 6 bases at V and 9 bases at J, leaving 19 bases unmatched. Germline V CDR1 and CDR2: DFQATT, SNEGSKA (reference sequence).

V and J are TRBV7-2 and TRBJ1-1, with 8 bases lining up with TRBD1. From germline, CDR1 is SGHTA and CDR2 FQGNSA. Trimming removed 4 bases from V and 4 bases from J; junction bases left unmatched: 8. This CDR3 has 15 amino acids. The CDR3 bases are TGTGCCAGCAGCTCACAGACAGGGGTTGGCACTGAAGCTTTCTTT. Protein sequence: CASSSQTGVGTEAFF.

The chain uses TRBV2 and TRBJ1-5; 7 bases are shared with TRBD1. The CDR3 length is 13 residues. Germline CDR1 reads SNHLY; CDR2 reads FYNNEI. J lost 9 bases, V lost 3 bases, and 5 bases had no gene match. DNA of the CDR3: TGTGCCAGCAGTGACAGGGGGGTTGTGCCCCAGCATTTT. It is translated as CASSDRGVVPQHF.

This clonotype was counted ten times or more. The chain links TRBV6-2 or TRBV6-3 to TRBJ2-5; 7 positions agree with TRBD1. V lost 2 bases and J lost 5; bases outside the gene matches: 8. The CDR3 is 15 residues long. Per the germline V gene, CDR1 is MNHEY and CDR2 is SVGEGT. The CDR3 protein is CASSYTGTAAETQYF. As DNA, the CDR3 is TGTGCCAGCAGTTACACCGGGACAGCCGCGGAGACCCAGTACTTC.

There are a few counts of this clonotype. The V call is TRBV3-1, the J call TRBJ2-7, with a weak D call TRBD1 (6 bases). CDR3 length: 14 residues. V was shortened by 4 bases and J by 5 bases, with 15 bases between the two germline ends. Germline V gene lookup returns CDR1 LGHDT and CDR2 YNNKEL (reference sequence). CDR3: CASSLQGFSHEQYF. The DNA of the CDR3 is TGTGCCAGCAGCCTACAGGGTTTTTCGCACGAGCAGTACTTC.

The chain recombines TRBV7-9 with TRBJ1-1, with D possibly TRBD1 on 5 matching bases. CDR3 length: 14 residues. Germline-derived CDR1 and CDR2 are SEHNR and FQNEAQ (reference sequence). V lost 7 bases to trimming and J lost 4 bases, with 16 bases between them. The CDR3 here is CASNSGFSSTEAFF. CDR3 DNA: TGTGCCAGCAATTCAGGGTTCTCCTCCACTGAAGCTTTCTTT.

This clonotype was detected only a few times. The J gene is TRBJ2-1, the V gene TRBV7-9, with 11 nucleotides matching TRBD2. The CDR3 spans 14 residues. The germline V gene has CDR1 SEHNR and CDR2 FQNEAQ (reference sequence). The trim removed 5 bases at V and 5 bases at J, leaving 2 bases unmatched. For the CDR3, the DNA is TGTGCCAGCAGCGCGACTAGCGGGAACAATGAGCAGTTCTTC. Amino acid sequence: CASSATSGNNEQFF. Full variable domain (rest looked up from reference TRBV7-9 and TRBJ2-1): DTGVSQNPRHKITKRGQNVTFRCDPISEHNRLYWYRQTLGQGPEFLTYFQNEAQLEKSRLLSDRFSAERPKGSFSTLEIQRTEQGDSAMYLCASSATSGNNEQFFGPGTRLTVL.

This clonotype came up a few times. This sequence joins TRBV7-9 and TRBJ1-2; 8 bases map to TRBD1. Germline CDR1 reads SEHNR; CDR2 reads FQNEAQ (reference sequence). The CDR3 is made up of 17 amino acids. The V and J ends lost 6 bases and 4 bases, in that order; junction bases with no gene match: 16. CDR3 nucleotides: TGTGCCAGCAGAGCTATGATCGGAGACAGGGGCCCCTATGGCTACACCTTC. Protein product: CASRAMIGDRGPYGYTF.

The V and J genes are TRBV14 and TRBJ2-7; 8 bases are a match to TRBD1. Germline values: CDR1 SGHDN, CDR2 FVKESK. Trimming cost V 8 bases and J 6 bases; bases outside gene matches: 3. There are 11 residues in the CDR3. In DNA form, the CDR3 reads TGTGCCAGCGGACAGGGCTTCGAGCAGTACTTC. Translation gives CASGQGFEQYF.

This clonotype showed up just a few times. V gene TRBV12-3 or TRBV12-4 combines with J gene TRBJ1-2, with D possibly being TRBD1 (6 bases). Trimming took 2 bases from V and 8 from J, leaving 15 bases between them. CDR3 length: 14 amino acids. The CDR3 DNA follows: TGTGCCAGCAGTTTATGGGCAGGGGAGCAGGGCTACACCTTC. Translating gives CASSLWAGEQGYTF.

Only a few counts were recorded for this clonotype. The rearrangement joins TRBV5-5 to TRBJ2-3; no clear D. CDR1 and CDR2 from the germline V gene are SGHKS and YYEKEE (reference sequence). The CDR3 has 12 amino acids. The ends were cut back, 4 bases at V and 6 bases at J, with 9 bases in the middle. The CDR3 reads CASSPAVDTQYF. The CDR3 DNA reads TGTGCCAGCAGCCCCGCGGTGGATACGCAGTATTTT.

V is TRBV29-1 and J is TRBJ1-1; D ambiguous. V was pared by 1 base and J by 6 bases, with 15 bases between. There are 14 residues in the CDR3. Germline V gene lookup returns CDR1 SQVTM and CDR2 ANQGSEA. The CDR3, as DNA: TGCAGCGTTGAAGGATGGCACGAGGGTGCTGAAGCTTTCTTT. It specifies CSVEGWHEGAEAFF. The full variable domain, completed using reference TRBV29-1 and TRBJ1-1, is SAVISQKPSRDICQRGTSLTIQCQVDSQVTMMFWYRQQPGQSLTLIATANQGSEATYESGFVIDKFPISRPNLTFSTLTVSNMSPEDSSIYLCSVEGWHEGAEAFFGQGTRLTVV.

This rearrangement joins TRBV18 to TRBJ1-5; D is unresolved. CDR1 and CDR2 (germline): KGHSH, LQKENI. The CDR3 covers 14 residues. V was pared by 2 bases and J by 5 bases, with 10 bases between. CDR3 in DNA: TGTGCCAGCTCACCAGTCGATGGCCATCAGCCCCAGCATTTT. Translation: CASSPVDGHQPQHF.

CDR3 nucleotides: TGCGCCAGCAGCTTGGCCGATGGCAGCCCTAGAGGTAGGCAGTACTTC. Translating gives CASSLADGSPRGRQYF. V is TRBV5-1 and J is TRBJ2-7; D unresolved. Looked up from germline, CDR1 is SGHRS and CDR2 is YFSETQ. Trimming cost V 0 bases and J 9 bases, with 22 bases left between them. CDR3 length: 16 amino acids.

This rearrangement joins TRBV25-1 to TRBJ2-4; D is unresolved. The V gene lost 6 bases and the J gene lost 4 bases, with 4 bases spanning the gap. CDR1 and CDR2 (germline): MGHDK, SYGVNS. The CDR3 extends over 11 amino acids. The CDR3 DNA is TGTGCCAGCAGCCTGAAAAACATTCAGTACTTC. Translating gives CASSLKNIQYF.

The J gene is TRBJ2-5, the V gene TRBV6-4; TRBD2 matches at 12 bases. J lost 2 bases, V lost 5 bases, and 9 bases had no gene match. Per the germline V gene, CDR1 is MRHNA and CDR2 is SNTAGT. The CDR3 is 17 residues long. The CDR3 loop is CASSPPRLAGEQETQYF. The CDR3 region has the DNA TGTGCCAGCAGTCCCCCCCGACTAGCGGGGGAGCAAGAGACCCAGTACTTC.

The J gene is TRBJ2-1, the V gene TRBV7-9, with 7 bases lining up with TRBD2. The J segment lost 8 bases and the V segment lost 5 bases, leaving 15 bases of the junction unmatched. The CDR3 length is 16 residues. The germline gives CDR1 SEHNR, CDR2 FQNEAQ (reference sequence). The CDR3 sequence: CASSPPLGVAGYEQFF. CDR3 sequence (DNA): TGTGCCAGCAGCCCCCCCCTCGGGGTAGCGGGTTATGAGCAGTTCTTC.

J is TRBJ2-4 and V is TRBV3-1; D remains ambiguous. V was cut by 0 bases and J by 5 bases, with 5 bases left in between. CDR3 length: 13 amino acids. CDR1 and CDR2 (germline): LGHDT, YNNKEL (reference sequence). CDR3 DNA sequence: TGTGCCAGCAGCCAAGATGTCGAAAACATTCAGTACTTC. It specifies CASSQDVENIQYF.

This clonotype was seen ten or more times. The gene calls are TRBV11-2 and TRBJ2-1; the D gene is possibly TRBD2 (6 bases). This CDR3 spans 16 amino acids. V was trimmed by 2 bases and J by 6 bases, leaving 17 bases between them. Germline CDR1 reads SGHAT; CDR2 reads FQNNGV. In DNA, the CDR3 is TGTGCCAGCAGCTTACTAGCGACTGTTATAATCAATGAGCAGTTCTTC. It is translated as CASSLLATVIINEQFF.